This record concerns one T cell receptor beta chain sequence. The sample belongs to a study of CD8 T cells in Susac syndrome. From blood CD8+ and CD4+ T cells, the TCR beta chain was sequenced. The multiple sclerosis controls were treatment-naive patients with relapsing-remitting disease that was stable or active. The authors negatively isolated CD8+ and CD4+ T cells and FACS-enriched TEMRA cells. Random hexamers primed reverse transcription of roughly 0.45 to 1 ug RNA. Amplification of TCR beta CDR3 was carried out by immunoSEQ multiplex PCR, which covered 54 Vbeta and 13 Jbeta segments. TCRdb ran MiXCR on the immunoSEQ multiplex PCR reads and lists one entry per CDR3 protein. The sample gives around 140,000 distinct CDR3 sequences, roughly 96% of which show up once; about 0.11% is in the top ten. This TCR came from a human donor with multiple sclerosis. Sequenced sample: CD4+ T cells from PBMCs.

This CDR3 reads CASSAGLSNQPQHF. The CDR3 DNA reads as TGTGCCAGTAGTGCAGGTCTAAGCAATCAGCCCCAGCATTTT. V and J are TRBV19 and TRBJ1-5; D is undetermined. The germline V gene has CDR1 LNHDA and CDR2 SQIVND (reference sequence). Trimming removed 5 bases from V and 1 base from J, with 9 bases in between. The CDR3 loop spans 14 amino acids.